These T cell receptor beta chains were read from a single sample in a study of blood T cell repertoires in COVID-19. Data came from immunoSEQ multiplex PCR; TCRdb stores just in-frame clones and leaves some out. The sample has over 55,000 clones; about 91% are singletons. Sequences were obtained from peripheral blood. The receptors stem from a man aged 55 to 69 with acute or convalescent COVID-19. CDR3s include the opening cysteine and the closing phenylalanine or tryptophan. A D gene is named only where the DNA matches it firmly. The size of a clone is reported for some rows only, either as once, few or many, or as a class for expanded clones.

cdr3_aa: CASSFRTGINEKLFF; cdr3_nt: TGTGCCAGCAGCTTCAGGACAGGGATAAATGAAAAACTGTTTTTT; clone_size: NA; v_call: TRBV5-6; cdr3_length: 15; d_call: TRBD1; j_call: TRBJ1-4
cdr3_aa: CASSPQPGEALHF; cdr3_nt: TGTGCCAGCTCACCACAGCCCGGTGAGGCCCTCCACTTT; clone_size: NA; v_call: TRBV18; cdr3_length: 13; d_call: NA; j_call: TRBJ1-6
cdr3_aa: CASSPFRGQVNTGELFF; cdr3_nt: TGTGCCAGCAGTCCGTTTAGGGGACAGGTGAACACCGGGGAGCTGTTTTTT; clone_size: NA; v_call: TRBV28; cdr3_length: 17; d_call: TRBD1; j_call: TRBJ2-2
cdr3_aa: CSAAPGIHEQFF; cdr3_nt: TGCAGCGCTGCCCCAGGGATCCATGAGCAGTTCTTC; clone_size: NA; v_call: TRBV29-1; cdr3_length: 12; d_call: NA; j_call: TRBJ2-1
cdr3_aa: CASSLEGRRGTEAFF; cdr3_nt: TGCGCCAGCAGCTTGGAGGGTCGAAGGGGGACTGAAGCTTTCTTT; clone_size: NA; v_call: TRBV5-1; cdr3_length: 15; d_call: NA; j_call: TRBJ1-1
cdr3_aa: CAISLSRLQTLNNEQFF; cdr3_nt: TGTGCCATCAGCCTTTCCCGACTCCAAACCCTAAACAATGAGCAGTTCTTC; clone_size: NA; v_call: TRBV10-3; cdr3_length: 17; d_call: NA; j_call: TRBJ2-1
cdr3_aa: CASSIGQREQYF; cdr3_nt: TGTGCCAGCAGCATCGGACAGCGCGAGCAGTACTTC; clone_size: NA; v_call: TRBV12-3/TRBV12-4; cdr3_length: 12; d_call: NA; j_call: TRBJ2-7
cdr3_aa: CASSSRVKLKDEKLFF; cdr3_nt: TGTGCCAGCAGTTCCAGGGTAAAACTCAAGGATGAAAAACTGTTTTTT; clone_size: few; v_call: TRBV6-2/TRBV6-3; cdr3_length: 16; d_call: NA; j_call: TRBJ1-4
cdr3_aa: CATSTGVDTDTQYF; cdr3_nt: TGTGCCACCAGCACAGGGGTGGACACAGATACGCAGTATTTT; clone_size: NA; v_call: TRBV24-1; cdr3_length: 14; d_call: TRBD1; j_call: TRBJ2-3
cdr3_aa: CAAGLASLGNYEQYF; cdr3_nt: TGTGCCGCGGGACTAGCGTCTCTTGGGAACTACGAGCAGTACTTC; clone_size: NA; v_call: TRBV28; cdr3_length: 15; d_call: TRBD2; j_call: TRBJ2-7
cdr3_aa: CANPGQGAEGNQPQHF; cdr3_nt: TGTGCCAACCCGGGACAGGGGGCTGAAGGGAATCAGCCCCAGCATTTT; clone_size: once; v_call: TRBV15; cdr3_length: 16; d_call: TRBD1; j_call: TRBJ1-5